Each of the 15 T cell receptor beta chains below was sequenced from the same sample in a study of regulatory dendritic cells for organ transplantation. Produced via immunoSEQ multiplex PCR; TCRdb's table is partial and in-frame only. This table has about 29,000 clones, around 83% appearing once. The specimen was naive CD4+ T cells from blood. Sample subset: CD45RA+ naive T cells. These TCRs come from a human donor in good health.

The V call is TRBV7-2, the J call TRBJ2-7; TRBD2 is a possible D gene (6 bases). The CDR3 totals 14 residues. The V and J ends lost 3 bases and 3 bases respectively, with 12 bases between them. The germline gives CDR1 SGHTA, CDR2 FQGNSA. CDR3 coding DNA: TGTGCCAGCAGCTTTAACGGGGGACTCTACGAGCAGTACTTC. Residues: CASSFNGGLYEQYF.

This clone occurred once. The chain has TRBV27 and TRBJ2-5; TRBD1 agrees at 8 bases. The germline gives CDR1 MNHEY, CDR2 SMNVEV (reference sequence). The CDR3 runs 14 residues. With 5 bases clipped from V and 3 bases from J, the junction kept 5 bases outside the gene matches. CDR3 sequence: CASSPQGAEETQYF. The CDR3 DNA reads TGTGCCAGCAGTCCGCAGGGGGCGGAAGAGACCCAGTACTTC.

The chain recombines TRBV7-2 with TRBJ2-2, with 7 bases aligning to TRBD1. The CDR3 spans 15 residues. V shed 5 bases, J shed 1 base, and the junction held 4 bases outside the gene matches. CDR1 is SGHTA and CDR2 is FQGNSA in the germline V gene. The CDR3 region is CASSLGQVNTGELFF. The CDR3 DNA follows: TGTGCCAGCAGCCTTGGACAGGTGAACACCGGGGAGCTGTTTTTT.

The chain carries TRBV7-2 and TRBJ1-1; 10 bases are shared with TRBD1. V lost 6 bases to trimming and J lost 6 bases; unmatched junction nucleotides: 4. This CDR3 spans 13 amino acids. Germline V gene lookup returns CDR1 SGHTA and CDR2 FQGNSA. CDR3 nucleotides: TGTGCCAGCAGTTCGGACAGGGGGTCTGAAGCTTTCTTT. It codes for CASSSDRGSEAFF.

This clone turned up a few times. The V call is TRBV2, the J call TRBJ1-1; 7 positions match TRBD1. Germline trimming cut 4 bases from V and 5 bases from J; bases unmatched to any gene: 4. This CDR3 comprises 13 residues. The germline V gene has CDR1 SNHLY and CDR2 FYNNEI. DNA of the CDR3: TGTGCCAGCAGTGGGCCCAGGGGGACTGAAGCTTTCTTT. This codes for CASSGPRGTEAFF.

This rearrangement joins TRBV5-1 to TRBJ1-6; 7 bases fit TRBD1. CDR1 and CDR2 from the germline V gene are SGHRS and YFSETQ. This CDR3 contains 14 residues. After removal of 4 bases from V and 7 bases from J, the junction contained 5 bases not matched to a gene. The CDR3 sequence: CASSAGTANSPLHF. The CDR3 nucleotides read TGCGCCAGCAGCGCTGGGACAGCCAATTCACCCCTCCACTTT. The full variable domain, completed using reference TRBV5-1 and TRBJ1-6, is KAGVTQTPRYLIKTRGQQVTLSCSPISGHRSVSWYQQTPGQGLQFLFEYFSETQRNKGNFPGRFSGRQFSNSRSEMNVSTLELGDSALYLCASSAGTANSPLHFGNGTRLTVT.

The chain couples TRBV2 to TRBJ1-2; 11 nucleotides match TRBD1. The CDR3 sequence is 14 residues long. With 7 bases clipped from V and 4 bases from J, the junction kept 5 bases outside the gene matches. Germline V CDR1 and CDR2: SNHLY, FYNNEI. CDR3: CASISGQGGYGYTF. CDR3 DNA sequence: TGTGCCAGCATTTCGGGACAGGGGGGCTATGGCTACACCTTC.

This clone was picked up one time. This sequence joins TRBV6-6 and TRBJ2-3; D is unresolved. CDR1 and CDR2 (germline): MNHNY, SVGAGI (reference sequence). Trimming removed 4 bases from V and 0 bases from J, with 11 bases in between. The CDR3 has 15 residues. The CDR3 nucleotides are TGTGCCAGCAGTTCGAACAGAGAAAGCACAGATACGCAGTATTTT. This sequence encodes CASSSNRESTDTQYF.

The V call is TRBV5-1, the J call TRBJ2-3; possible D gene TRBD2, 6 bases. The germline CDR1 and CDR2 sequences are SGHRS and YFSETQ. This CDR3 contains 15 residues. The V gene lost 0 bases and the J gene lost 6 bases, with 14 bases spanning the gap. CDR3: CASSLEGGDGDTQYF. The CDR3 coding sequence is TGCGCCAGCAGCTTGGAGGGCGGGGACGGGGATACGCAGTATTTT.

The J gene is TRBJ1-2, the V gene TRBV18; 10 positions agree with TRBD1. Unmatched junction bases numbered 0, after V lost 2 bases and J lost 6 bases. The CDR3 runs to 13 residues. Germline values: CDR1 KGHSH, CDR2 LQKENI. Written as DNA, the CDR3 is TGTGCCAGCTCACCAGGACAGGGGGATGGCTACACCTTC. Its translation is CASSPGQGDGYTF.

This rearrangement joins TRBV14 to TRBJ2-1; 14 bases fit TRBD2. Germline V lookup: CDR1 SGHDN, CDR2 FVKESK. The CDR3 is made up of 19 amino acids. V shed 2 bases, J shed 0 bases, and the junction held 6 bases outside the gene matches. CDR3 sequence reads: CASSQYGGLAGGSYNEQFF. The CDR3 DNA follows: TGTGCCAGCAGCCAATACGGCGGACTAGCGGGGGGCTCCTACAATGAGCAGTTCTTC.

V and J are TRBV2 and TRBJ2-1, with 8 bases identical to TRBD1. J was trimmed by 5 bases and V by 5 bases; bases with no gene match: 8. Germline V lookup: CDR1 SNHLY, CDR2 FYNNEI. CDR3 length: 15 amino acids. In nucleotides, the CDR3 is TGTGCCAGCAGTCCACAGGGGGAATGGGACAATGAGCAGTTCTTC. It yields the protein CASSPQGEWDNEQFF.

The genes are TRBV19 and TRBJ2-1, with D hard to call. Trimming cost V 4 bases and J 5 bases, with 36 bases left between them. Germline CDR1 reads LNHDA; CDR2 reads SQIVND (reference sequence). The CDR3 extends over 22 amino acids. The CDR3 loop is CASSNAPPPRVPFRSPHNEQFF. In nucleotides, the CDR3 is TGTGCCAGTAGTAATGCCCCCCCACCCCGGGTGCCCTTCCGAAGTCCCCACAATGAGCAGTTCTTC.

CDR3 coding DNA: TGTGCCAGCAGTTATGGGGCCGGAACTGAAGCTTTCTTT. Residues: CASSYGAGTEAFF. The chain uses TRBV6-5 and TRBJ1-1; D is possibly TRBD1 (5 bases). CDR3 length equals 13 residues. The germline V gene has CDR1 MNHEY and CDR2 SVGAGI. V was pared by 3 bases and J by 5 bases, with 10 bases between.

The V and J genes are TRBV7-8 and TRBJ2-5; 11 nucleotides line up with TRBD2. The CDR3 runs to 16 residues. V lost 5 bases to trimming and J lost 5 bases; unmatched junction nucleotides: 10. Germline loops: CDR1 SGHVS, CDR2 FQNEAQ. Written as DNA, the CDR3 is TGTGCCAGCAGCCTGAACCTAGCGGGGGGCAGGGAGACCCAGTACTTC. It specifies CASSLNLAGGRETQYF.